The 21 T cell receptor beta chains below were found in one sample sequenced in a study of regulatory T cells in long-lasting Graves disease. Time point noted: persistent/refractory GD, antithyroid drugs over 5 years with positive TRAb. The TCR library used RNA extracted from PBMCs. Building the TCR beta libraries relied on iRepertoire HTBI primers, and CDR3 regions underwent Arm-PCR. A single record per CDR3 protein comes from TCRdb applying MiXCR to the multiplex PCR reads. The sample yields about 660,000 distinct CDR3 sequences, around 30% seen once. This sample comprised peripheral blood mononuclear cells (PBMCs), obtained when the disease was refractory, from a patient treated with antithyroid drugs. The receptors come from a female donor with Graves disease.

The J gene is TRBJ1-2, the V gene TRBV20-1; TRBD1 agrees at 8 bases. J was trimmed by 12 bases and V by 3 bases; bases with no gene match: 6. CDR3 length: 11 residues. Per the germline V gene, CDR1 is DFQATT and CDR2 is SNEGSKA (reference sequence). CDR3 sequence reads: CSASRTGLHTF. CDR3 DNA: TGCAGTGCTAGCCGGACAGGGCTACACACCTTC.

J is TRBJ2-4 and V is TRBV6-1; TRBD1 might be the D (5 bases). The V end was cut by 1 base, the J end by 0 bases, with 7 bases between. The germline gives CDR1 MNHNS, CDR2 SASEGT. This CDR3 comprises 15 residues. The DNA for the CDR3 is TGTGCCAGCAGTGAAGTAAGGGGAGCCAAAAACATTCAGTACTTC. Its protein is CASSEVRGAKNIQYF.

This clonotype showed up just a few times. The chain uses TRBV28 and TRBJ1-4, with D unresolved. Germline CDR1 reads MDHEN; CDR2 reads SYDVKM. The V and J ends lost 2 bases and 0 bases respectively, with 19 bases between them. The CDR3 runs 19 residues. In DNA, the CDR3 is TGTGCCAGCAGTTTAATCCATCGACAATCCCCAGCAACTAATGAAAAACTGTTTTTT. Translation gives CASSLIHRQSPATNEKLFF. Variable domain in full (rest from reference TRBV28 and TRBJ1-4): DVKVTQSSRYLVKRTGEKVFLECVQDMDHENMFWYRQDPGLGLRLIYFSYDVKMKEKGDIPEGYSVSREKKERFSLILESASTNQTSMYLCASSLIHRQSPATNEKLFFGSGTQLSVL.

V is TRBV29-1 and J is TRBJ2-5; 8 bases agree with TRBD2. J lost 5 bases, V lost 4 bases, and 3 bases had no gene match. CDR1 and CDR2 (germline): SQVTM, ANQGSEA. The length of the CDR3 is 12 residues. CDR3 region: CSVAGGPETQYF. The CDR3 DNA is TGCAGCGTTGCGGGAGGGCCGGAGACCCAGTACTTC.

V is TRBV5-1 and J is TRBJ2-3, with 7 bases identical to TRBD1. Trimming at V came to 2 bases and at J to 4 bases, leaving 4 bases not matched to a gene. Germline V gene data show CDR1 as SGHRS and CDR2 as YFSETQ. The CDR3 consists of 14 residues. The DNA for the CDR3 is TGCGCCAGCAGCTTAGACAGGGCCCCAGATACGCAGTATTTT. It translates to CASSLDRAPDTQYF.

This clonotype was seen repeatedly, ten times or more. This chain connects TRBV12-3 or TRBV12-4 to TRBJ1-5, with D uncertain. Deletions cut 3 bases from V and 4 bases from J, with 10 bases between. The CDR3 has 14 amino acids. This chain's CDR3 is CASSFRVRNQPQHF. The DNA for the CDR3 is TGTGCCAGCAGTTTTAGGGTGAGGAATCAGCCCCAGCATTTT.

J is TRBJ1-5 and V is TRBV6-1; TRBD1 might be the D (6 bases). The CDR3 extends over 16 amino acids. Per germline, CDR1 MNHNS and CDR2 SASEGT. V lost 7 bases and J lost 5, with 21 bases in between. The CDR3 is CASTPSQGKVYQPQHF. Here the CDR3 DNA reads TGTGCCAGCACCCCAAGCCAGGGGAAAGTTTATCAGCCCCAGCATTTT.

There are a few counts of this clonotype. V usage is TRBV6-2 or TRBV6-3 and J usage is TRBJ1-1, with D possibly matching TRBD1 (5 bases). Looked up from germline, CDR1 is MNHEY and CDR2 is SVGEGT. The V end lost 5 bases, the J end lost 3 bases, and 7 bases lay between the germline ends. The CDR3 contains 12 residues. CDR3 region: CASSIQDTEAFF. CDR3 nucleotide sequence: TGTGCCAGCAGTATACAGGACACTGAAGCTTTCTTT.

This clonotype was found many times. The chain recombines TRBV12-3 or TRBV12-4 with TRBJ1-1; perhaps TRBD1 as D (6 bases). The V end lost 2 bases, the J end lost 1 base, and 11 bases lay between the germline ends. This CDR3 comprises 15 residues. CDR3 sequence: CASSLKQGANTEAFF. Here the CDR3 DNA reads TGTGCCAGCAGTTTAAAACAGGGAGCGAACACTGAAGCTTTCTTT.

As concerns this clonotype: A read error is possible here, since a much larger clone lies one base away. The V call is TRBV2, the J call TRBJ2-2, with 10 bases matching TRBD2. CDR3 length equals 15 residues. The germline V gene has CDR1 SNHLY and CDR2 FYNNEI. The CDR3 sequence: CASSGLAGAAGELLF. The CDR3 coding sequence is TGTGCCAGCAGTGGTCTAGCGGGAGCGGCCGGGGAGCTGCTTTTT.

About this clonotype itself: The junction differs from germline at one of its ends, possibly a read error. The chain links TRBV11-3 to TRBJ1-1, with TRBD1 matching 7 bases. The CDR3 is 13 amino acids. From germline, CDR1 is SGHNT and CDR2 YENEEA. CDR3 sequence: CASSLVRGGPTIF. The CDR3 nucleotides read TGTGCCAGCAGCTTAGTGAGAGGGGGCCCAACCATTTTT. Based on the CDR3 plus reference TRBV11-3 and TRBJ1-1, the full variable domain is EAGVVQSPRYKIIEKKQPVAFWCNPISGHNTLYWYLQNLGQGPELLIRYENEEAVDDSQLPKDRFSAERLKGVDSTLKIQPAELGDSAVYLCASSLVRGGPTIFGQGTRLTVV.

This clonotype was detected many times. The chain employs TRBV11-1 and TRBJ1-1; D not resolved. The CDR3 consists of 14 residues. Trimming cost V 3 bases and J 0 bases, with 8 bases left between them. Per the germline V gene, CDR1 is SGHAT and CDR2 is FQDESV (reference sequence). The CDR3 sequence: CASSLKRLNTEAFF. The CDR3 DNA reads as TGTGCCAGCAGCTTGAAGCGCCTGAACACTGAAGCTTTCTTT.

About this clonotype: A junction end diverges from the germline sequence, so it may reflect a read error. J is TRBJ2-5 and V is TRBV11-3, with D possibly being TRBD1 (6 bases). CDR1 and CDR2 from the germline V gene are SGHNT and YENEEA. The CDR3 loop spans 14 amino acids. CDR3 protein: CASGPGQRQETQYF. CDR3 DNA sequence: TGTGCCAGCGGCCCCGGACAGCGGCAAGAGACCCAATACTTC. The whole variable domain, remainder taken from reference TRBV11-3 and TRBJ2-5, is EAGVVQSPRYKIIEKKQPVAFWCNPISGHNTLYWYLQNLGQGPELLIRYENEEAVDDSQLPKDRFSAERLKGVDSTLKIQPAELGDSAVYLCASGPGQRQETQYFGPGTRLLVL.

Notes on this clonotype: One base away lies a much larger clone, so this may be a sequencing read error. This chain joins TRBV12-3 or TRBV12-4 and TRBJ2-7, with 10 bases fitting TRBD2. The CDR3 is 15 residues long. The CDR3 nucleotides read TGTACCAGCAGCCGAGCGGGAGGGCCTGCGGGCGAGCAGTACTTC. Encoded protein: CTSSRAGGPAGEQYF.

This sequence joins TRBV7-9 and TRBJ1-1, with D perhaps TRBD1 (5 bases). The CDR3 is 12 residues long. Trimming left V 5 bases short and J 7 bases short, with 11 bases between. CDR1 and CDR2 (germline): SEHNR, FQNEAQ (reference sequence). The CDR3 loop is CASSIRDLEAFF. The CDR3 DNA reads as TGTGCCAGCAGCATCCGGGACCTTGAAGCTTTCTTT.

CDR3 in amino acids: CASSPGSVWIADQETQYF. The CDR3 nucleotides read TGTGCCAGCTCACCAGGATCCGTCTGGATAGCGGACCAAGAGACCCAGTACTTC. The V and J genes are TRBV28 and TRBJ2-5, with D possibly matching TRBD2 (6 bases). CDR3 size: 18 residues. Germline V gene data show CDR1 as MDHEN and CDR2 as SYDVKM. The V end was cut by 8 bases, the J end by 0 bases, with 25 bases between.

This clonotype was seen many times. DNA for the CDR3: TGTGCCAGCAGTGAGTGGAGTAACACTGAAGCTTTCTTT. As protein: CASSEWSNTEAFF. The rearrangement uses TRBV2 and TRBJ1-1; no reliable D call. Germline V CDR1 and CDR2: SNHLY, FYNNEI. V gave up 3 bases and J gave up 2 bases, with 7 bases separating them. CDR3 length: 13 residues. Full variable domain (rest looked up from reference TRBV2 and TRBJ1-1): EPEVTQTPSHQVTQMGQEVILRCVPISNHLYFYWYRQILGQKVEFLVSFYNNEISEKSEIFDDQFSVERPDGSNFTLKIRSTKLEDSAMYFCASSEWSNTEAFFGQGTRLTVV.

DNA for the CDR3: TGCGCCAGCAGCATAACCTCAACAGGGACTTTAGGAAAACTGTTTTTT. Protein: CASSITSTGTLGKLFF. The chain is built from TRBV5-1 and TRBJ1-4; tentative D call: TRBD1 (6 bases). Germline V CDR1 and CDR2: SGHRS, YFSETQ. V lost 4 bases and J 10 bases, leaving 23 bases between the germline ends. The CDR3 covers 16 residues.

This clonotype was counted ten times or more. The chain combines TRBV6-2 or TRBV6-3 with TRBJ1-1; D gene uncertain. Trimming left V 1 base short and J 4 bases short, with 7 bases between. This CDR3 region has 13 residues. Germline CDR1 reads MNHEY; CDR2 reads SVGEGT. The CDR3: CASSYFLGTEAFF. CDR3 coding DNA: TGTGCCAGCAGTTACTTTCTCGGCACTGAAGCTTTCTTT.

This clonotype is a singleton in its sample. One end of the junction is discordant with germline, which a read error may explain. The V gene is TRBV14, the J gene TRBJ1-2; D is unresolved. CDR1 is SGHDN and CDR2 is FVKESK in the germline V gene. This CDR3 has 14 amino acids. CDR3 in amino acids: CASSQWTANCGYTF. In DNA form, the CDR3 reads TGTGCCAGCAGCCAATGGACCGCTAACTGTGGCTACACCTTC.

Comments on this clonotype: Germline and junction disagree at one end, which may indicate a read error. The V gene is TRBV12-3 or TRBV12-4, the J gene TRBJ1-5; D remains unclear. This CDR3 contains 13 residues. CDR3 amino acids: CASSRQSNQPRHF. The DNA of the CDR3 is TGTGCCAGCAGTCGGCAAAGCAATCAGCCCCGGCATTTT.